Here is one T cell receptor (beta chain) with its context. As yet, its antigen is unknown. The data originate from a study of T cell repertoires in ileal Crohn's disease. Study-level points and caveats: Active smokers at surgery had more clonal expansions than non-smokers.

The germline V gene has CDR1 MNHNS and CDR2 SASEGT. There are 13 residues in the CDR3. The V and J ends lost 7 bases and 3 bases, in that order; junction bases with no gene match: 1. Profiling relied on immunoSEQ multiplex PCR, and the TCRdb table lists in-frame clones only, not all of them. The sample records 2,000 to 2,500 clones, 84% being singletons. The rearrangement uses TRBV6-1 and TRBJ1-3, with TRBD1 matching 9 bases. Sample: ileal tissue. This clonotype originated in an adult with Crohn's disease. CDR3 in DNA: TGTGCCAGCAACAGGGGGCATGGAAACACCATATATTTT. Its translation is CASNRGHGNTIYF.